This T cell receptor beta chain was profiled in a study of T cells in Graves' hyperthyroidism and ophthalmopathy. V gave up 0 bases and J gave up 1 base, with 7 bases separating them. Germline V gene data show CDR1 as SGDLS and CDR2 as YYNGEE. There are 14 residues in the CDR3. TCR beta CDR3 sequences were amplified from RNA transcripts. Using the HTBI primer set, a first-round RT-PCR was run on the TCR CDR3. In TCRdb, the multiplex PCR reads were re-called with MiXCR into one record per CDR3 protein. The sample yields about 760,000 distinct CDR3 sequences, 35% seen once. Absence of ophthalmopathy progression within 18 months defined stable Graves' hyperthyroidism. Uncontrolled infection, other autoimmune disease, pregnancy or lactation barred patients from enrollment. Findings and caveats of the study: Most clonotypes expanded in the thyroid (above 0.001) were also present in blood.

There are many counts of this clonotype. Antigen: not known. The sequenced material came from blood. The chain links TRBV9 to TRBJ1-1, with D unclear. The sequence derives from a woman in her thirties or forties with Graves' hyperthyroidism. The DNA for the CDR3 is TGTGCCAGCAGCGTAGCAGGCAGGAACACTGAAGCTTTCTTT. Its translation: CASSVAGRNTEAFF.